This note documents a single T cell receptor beta chain sequence. What it binds is unknown. CDR1 and CDR2 (germline): LGHDT, YNNKEL (reference sequence). The ends were cut back, 0 bases at V and 0 bases at J, with 6 bases in the middle. The CDR3 is 15 residues long. The data are from a study of yellow fever vaccine responses in identical twins. General study findings and limits: Twins' vaccine T cell response reportedly gave the appearance of partial convergence and partial personalization.

TCRdb re-derived calls from the RT-PCR reads in MiXCR, one entry per CDR3 protein. The data show approximately 33,000 distinct CDR3 sequences, roughly three fifths seen once. The sample was T cells from blood (PBMCs), unsorted or a sorted subset (not recorded which), taken before or after yellow fever vaccination (not recorded which). The chain employs TRBV3-1 and TRBJ2-1; D remains ambiguous. This clonotype was sampled from a woman between 18 and 29 years old who received the yellow fever vaccine. The CDR3 DNA sequence: TGTGCCAGCAGCCAAGATTTGGTCTCCTACAATGAGCAGTTCTTC. Protein product: CASSQDLVSYNEQFF.